These T cell receptor beta chains were read from a single sample in a study of T cell repertoires in cytomegalovirus infection. TCRdb independently ran MiXCR on the reads; one entry per CDR3 protein. The data hold 150,000 to 200,000 distinct CDR3 sequences, with under 15% observed a single time. Material: PBMCs. Receptors were obtained from a human donor in good health (CMV status not recorded). Some clones in this sample may be carry-over from other donors' samples. Both conserved end residues are trimmed from each CDR3.

CDR3 protein,V gene
SASRPGLSGETQY,TRBV20-1
ASSLDSLSEQY,TRBV7-8
SVSGLETQY,TRBV29-1
ASSLVERTEAF,TRBV7-2
ASSPFLQGLTEAF,TRBV4-1
ASSASLAGTDTQY,TRBV6-2/TRBV6-3
ASSLSGTGPYEQY,TRBV7-9
ASTNRANTGELF,TRBV6-2/TRBV6-3
SARSRDRAYEQY,TRBV20-1
SVRGLGVNYGYT,TRBV29-1
ASSLQPGRLTEAF,TRBV7-2
SVEGTVNTGELF,TRBV29-1
ASSRTGWGNQPQH,TRBV6-2/TRBV6-3
ASSATSGDQPQH,TRBV2
ASSLYRGRMNTEAF,TRBV7-9
ATSRVGAGETQY,TRBV15
ASSQEWGLRLADTQY,TRBV3-1
SASTSFDIQY,TRBV29-1
ASSVSGISSNQPQH,TRBV7-8
ASSSPGRNTEAF,TRBV11-1
ASIPNPLLTGELF,TRBV7-2
ASTPHRAGSNYGYT,TRBV7-2
ASSQGPQGNRGGGKAF,TRBV14
ASSPRLAGSYNEQF,TRBV7-2
ASSYWTGIATDGYT,TRBV6-5
ASSFPGQAKNIQY,TRBV28
ASSHDRANYEQY,TRBV19
ASDKNYGYT,TRBV7-6
SVPFRVTGFGAEAF,TRBV29-1
ASSESGGPQETQY,TRBV6-1
ASSLAGGADTGELF,TRBV7-8
ASSLDGPDTQY,TRBV7-9
ASSYSSGDAF,TRBV6-5
ASSFQTSSPSQETQY,TRBV7-6
ASSPVSGGTYIEQY,TRBV14
ASRRQGWDHEQY,TRBV12-3/TRBV12-4
ASKGRAETQY,TRBV19
ASSQGLARQETQY,TRBV7-3
ASSLDPSETQY,TRBV7-9
ASSLSVGLRGNEKLF,TRBV28
ASSPPPGQGTYNEQF,TRBV11-2
ASSPPGQGGGGEQF,TRBV7-9
ASSLAYSPYEQY,TRBV7-9
ASSQAVAGAFNEQF,TRBV3-1
ASAVGGSQETQY,TRBV12-5
ASSHSDTQY,TRBV14
ASGGTDNQPQH,TRBV4-1
ASSSGLDNSPLH,TRBV28
ASSWTGAFGYT,TRBV7-3
ASSFIDEEHGYT,TRBV5-6
ASSSQGAPGDEQF,TRBV12-3/TRBV12-4
ASSLVDSLYGYT,TRBV2
ASSASSGGADTQY,TRBV3-1